Listed here is a single T cell receptor (beta chain). Its specificity is not known. The junction had 10 bases not matched to a gene; V was cut back by 4 bases and J by 5 bases. The CDR3 has 15 amino acids. Germline V gene lookup returns CDR1 MNHNY and CDR2 SVGAGI (reference sequence). This specimen belongs to a study of vaccination effects on CD4 cells after COVID-19. Generated by immunoSEQ multiplex PCR, the TCRdb table keeps only in-frame clones and is missing some. The sample holds some 25,000 clones, around 79% seen once. Sequencing was preceded by expansion of antigen-specific CD4+ T cells with viral peptide pools in the ViraFEST assay. CD4+ T cell isolation took place after more than eight days of culture. Vaccine administered to participants consisted of two doses of either BNT162b2 or mRNA-1273.

This clonotype was obtained from a human donor who received a COVID-19 vaccine. This specimen consisted of CD4+ T cells from PBMCs cultured with SARS-CoV-2 spike peptides, obtained after COVID-19 vaccination. The gene calls are TRBV6-6 and TRBJ1-2, with 7 bases matching TRBD1. CDR3 sequence (DNA): TGTGCCAGCAGTTTGGCTGACAGGGTTCATTATGGCTACACCTTC. It specifies CASSLADRVHYGYTF.